This T cell receptor (beta chain) is from a study of cytomegalovirus exposure and HLA in healthy donors. Study details: A later analysis reported the same platform for the 90 to 150 validation repertoires and the roughly 650 first-cohort repertoires. Study-wide findings and caveats: Among TCR beta chains, those listed as cytomegalovirus-associated numbered about 150. Both high specificity and high sensitivity reportedly marked the classifier's diagnosis of cytomegalovirus status.

The V gene lost 3 bases and the J gene lost 4 bases, with 10 bases spanning the gap. The germline V gene has CDR1 MDHEN and CDR2 SYDVKM. The CDR3 covers 14 residues. TCRdb keeps only in-frame clones here, not all; method: immunoSEQ multiplex PCR. The sample has approximately 230,000 clones, over 75% seen once. Note on this clone: Its cognate antigen is unknown.

The donors were members of the validation cohort comprising about 130 subjects, separate from the approximately 630-subject first cohort. The rearrangement joins TRBV28 to TRBJ1-5; the D gene is possibly TRBD1 (5 bases). The sample consisted of PBMCs. The source is a man aged 18 to 30 in good health and CMV-seropositive. DNA for the CDR3: TGTGCCAGCAGTTTGGGGGGGACTAATCAGCCCCAGCATTTT. This sequence encodes CASSLGGTNQPQHF.